This T cell receptor (beta chain) originates from a study of graft-versus-host responses after intestinal transplantation. Germline CDR1 is SGHVS and CDR2 is FQNEAQ. The CDR3 has 17 residues. V lost 1 base to trimming and J lost 6 bases, with 16 bases between them. To note about this clone: What it recognizes is unknown.

Assay used: immunoSEQ multiplex PCR; TCRdb lists only in-frame clones, some missing. Seen here are roughly 89,000 clones, about nine tenths observed once, and the top ten hold over 0.08%. The source material was unstimulated CD4+ T cells sorted from spleen or lymph node cells, sampled before intestinal transplant. The source is a human donor who received an intestinal transplant. The chain combines TRBV7-8 with TRBJ1-6; D may be TRBD1 (5 bases). CDR3 coding DNA: TGTGCCAGCAGCTTAGTGGGGGAGGCAAGGATTAATTCACCCCTCCACTTT. Protein product: CASSLVGEARINSPLHF.